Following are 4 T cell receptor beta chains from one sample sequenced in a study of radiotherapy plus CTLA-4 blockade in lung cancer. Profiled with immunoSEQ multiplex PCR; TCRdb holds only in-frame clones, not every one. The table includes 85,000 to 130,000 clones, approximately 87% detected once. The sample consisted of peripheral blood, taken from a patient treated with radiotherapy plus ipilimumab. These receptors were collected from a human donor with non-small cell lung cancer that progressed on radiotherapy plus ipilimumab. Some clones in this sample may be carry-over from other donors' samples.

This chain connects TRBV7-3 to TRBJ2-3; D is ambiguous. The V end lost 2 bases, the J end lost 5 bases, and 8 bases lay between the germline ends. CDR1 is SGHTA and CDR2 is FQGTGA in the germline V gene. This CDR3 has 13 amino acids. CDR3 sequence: CASSLSAGDTQYF. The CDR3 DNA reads TGTGCCAGCAGCTTATCGGCAGGAGATACGCAGTATTTT. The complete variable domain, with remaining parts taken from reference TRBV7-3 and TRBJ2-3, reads GAGVSQTPSNKVTEKGKYVELRCDPISGHTALYWYRQSLGQGPEFLIYFQGTGAADDSGLPNDRFFAVRPEGSVSTLKIQRTERGDSAVYLCASSLSAGDTQYFGPGTRLTVL.

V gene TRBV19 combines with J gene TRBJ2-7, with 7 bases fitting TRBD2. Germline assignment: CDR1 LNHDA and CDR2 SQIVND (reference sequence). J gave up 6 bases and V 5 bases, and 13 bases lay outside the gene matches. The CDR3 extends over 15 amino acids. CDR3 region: CASSPSGRGEIEQYF. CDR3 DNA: TGTGCCAGTAGTCCTTCGGGGAGGGGAGAGATCGAGCAGTACTTC.

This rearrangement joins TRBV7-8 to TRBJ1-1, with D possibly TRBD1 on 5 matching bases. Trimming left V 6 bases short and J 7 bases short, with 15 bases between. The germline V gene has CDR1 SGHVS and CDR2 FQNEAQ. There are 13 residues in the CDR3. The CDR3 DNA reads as TGTGCCAGCAGATCGCGGGACGATGATGAAGCTTTCTTT. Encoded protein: CASRSRDDDEAFF.

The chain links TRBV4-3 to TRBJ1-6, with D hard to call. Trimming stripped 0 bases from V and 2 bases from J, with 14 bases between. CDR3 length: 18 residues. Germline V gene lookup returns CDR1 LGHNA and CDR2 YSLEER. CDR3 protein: CASSQDLFGSAYNSPLHF. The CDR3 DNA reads TGCGCCAGCAGCCAAGACCTTTTTGGGTCAGCCTATAATTCACCCCTCCACTTT.